This T cell receptor (beta chain) comes out of a study of cytomegalovirus exposure and HLA in healthy donors. Study background: There were about 86 million unique TCRs (from HLA-typed donors) in an early data release.

Study results and limitations: Generally TCR sequences proved uncommon, though certain public TCRs appeared in numerous donors. Reports showed the classifier diagnosing cytomegalovirus status with high specificity and sensitivity.

The primer mix had 60 Vbeta and 13 Jbeta primers. Data came from immunoSEQ multiplex PCR; TCRdb stores just in-frame clones and leaves some out. This sample has 35,000 to 55,000 clones, with around 72% found just once. A word on this clone: What it binds is unknown.

This sequence originates from a woman in her 30s in good health and CMV-seronegative. The sequenced sample was PBMCs.

In DNA form, the CDR3 reads TGTGCCAGCAGAAGACAGCTTAATCAGCCCCAGCATTTT. Protein: CASRRQLNQPQHF. This rearrangement joins TRBV6-5 to TRBJ1-5; tentatively, D is TRBD1 (5 bases). Germline V lookup: CDR1 MNHEY, CDR2 SVGAGI. The CDR3 runs to 13 residues. V was pared by 6 bases and J by 4 bases, with 10 bases between.